This T cell receptor beta chain comes out of a study of blood T cell repertoires in COVID-19. Whole-study context: Samples came from the United States, Italy and Spain, spanning acute and convalescent COVID-19. The analysed material was cDNA or gDNA that came from T cells, B-cell-depleted T cells, or PBMCs.

Original analysis: Quantification of nucleated cells was approximated via reference gene primer amplification. Sequencing used immunoSEQ multiplex PCR; TCRdb keeps in-frame clones, though not all of them. That table supplies the V and J calls and clone size; D and trimming were determined from the DNA. Of about 480,000 clones listed, roughly 89% were seen once; the top ten hold approximately 0.9%. Unmatched junction bases numbered 2, after V lost 3 bases and J lost 3 bases. From germline, CDR1 is SGHRS and CDR2 YFSETQ. This CDR3 is 13 amino acids long. Followed longitudinally, the Seattle patients had been enrolled during active infection.

The J gene is TRBJ2-7, the V gene TRBV5-1, with 8 bases fitting TRBD2. This clonotype was sampled from a man between 18 and 29 years old with COVID-19, enrolled during active disease. Sequencing was carried out using peripheral blood. The CDR3 nucleotides read TGCGCCAGCAGCTCGGGGGGGTTCTACGAGCAGTACTTC. This gives the protein CASSSGGFYEQYF.